This T cell receptor (beta chain) was recovered during a study of naive and memory T cell subsets. CD8 T cells were positively selected from what remained after CD4 positive selection. Four subsets defined by CD45RA and CD27 were sorted after CD3, CD4, CD8 and live/dead staining. Both TRBC1 and TRBC2 were covered by a beta constant-region primer of two equimolar oligonucleotides. Nested alpha and beta constant-region primers with the SP2 primer drove four PCR rounds on ligated cDNA. Via MiXCR, TCRdb re-called the UMI-ligation and nested PCR reads, giving one row per CDR3 protein. Found here are 130,000 or so distinct CDR3 sequences, 35% to 40% of them singletons; the top ten hold approximately 0.9%. This clonotype was seen a few times. Its antigen is currently unknown. V was clipped by 5 bases and J by 3 bases, with 17 bases between them. The CDR3 extends over 15 amino acids. Germline V gene data show CDR1 as SGHAT and CDR2 as FQNNGV.

Study-level findings and limits: Diversity fell and Gini index rose from naive through CM, EM, EMRA.

The origin of this receptor is a human donor in good health. Material: central memory CD4+ T cells from blood. The chain couples TRBV11-2 to TRBJ2-7, with D possibly called TRBD1 or TRBD2 (5 bases each). The CDR3 DNA reads TGTGCCAGCAGCCCCGGGACCACAGTGGGCTACGAGCAGTACTTC. Encoded protein: CASSPGTTVGYEQYF.